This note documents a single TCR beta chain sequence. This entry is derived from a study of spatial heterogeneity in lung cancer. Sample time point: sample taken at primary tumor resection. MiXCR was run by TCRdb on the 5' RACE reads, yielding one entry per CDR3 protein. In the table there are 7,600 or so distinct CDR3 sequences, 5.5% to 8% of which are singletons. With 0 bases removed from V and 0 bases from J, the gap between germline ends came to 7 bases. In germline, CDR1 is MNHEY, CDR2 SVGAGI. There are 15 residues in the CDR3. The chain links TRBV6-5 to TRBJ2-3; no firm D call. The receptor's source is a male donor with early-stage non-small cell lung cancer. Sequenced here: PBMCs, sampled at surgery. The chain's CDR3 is CASSYSRPSTDTQYF. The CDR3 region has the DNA TGTGCCAGCAGTTACTCTCGCCCCAGCACAGATACGCAGTATTTT.